This T cell receptor (beta chain) was identified during a study of cytomegalovirus exposure and HLA in healthy donors. V dropped 5 bases and J dropped 12 bases, with 17 bases sitting between them. The CDR3 contains 12 residues. The germline V gene encodes CDR1 SEHNR and CDR2 FQNEAQ (reference sequence). Primers for the PCR totalled 60 Vbeta and 13 Jbeta. Clones were read by immunoSEQ multiplex PCR, and TCRdb kept only the in-frame ones, dropping some. The sample includes 150,000 or so clones, roughly 83% of them seen just once. The chain recombines TRBV7-9 with TRBJ2-7; D ambiguous. Material: PBMCs. The origin of this receptor is a man younger than 45 in good health and CMV-seropositive. Here the CDR3 reads CASSPGSEWVYF. The CDR3 nucleotides are TGTGCCAGCAGCCCCGGGTCGGAGTGGGTGTACTTC.